This T cell receptor (beta chain) stems from a study of Graves' ophthalmopathy and Graves' hyperthyroidism. On the study more broadly: Peripheral blood sampling preceded any treatment and occurred at initial diagnosis.

Germline loops: CDR1 SGHRS, CDR2 YFSETQ. The CDR3 contains 14 residues. Other autoimmune disease, uncontrolled infection, pregnancy and lactation led to exclusion. Study-wide results and limits: Ophthalmopathy cases were distinguished from stable hyperthyroidism by a 13-signature model, reaching roughly 90% sensitivity and 65% to 83% specificity. Detected in blood as well were most expanded thyroid clonotypes with frequency above 0.001.

The authors amplified TCR beta CDR3 regions, and they did so from RNA transcripts for repertoire sequencing. Second-round multiplex PCR followed a first-round RT-PCR using HTBI primers. TCRdb processed the multiplex PCR reads anew with MiXCR; each CDR3 protein has one entry. The data show more than 550,000 distinct CDR3 sequences, with about two fifths seen just once and 2.5% to 3.5% held by the top ten. Notes on this clonotype: Its specificity is not known. Since a much larger clone is just one base distant, this may be a read error.

This receptor was identified in an adult man with Graves' ophthalmopathy. The chain is built from TRBV5-1 and TRBJ2-7, with TRBD2 matching 11 bases. Specimen: peripheral blood. CDR3 sequence (DNA): TGCGCCAACAGCTTGACTAGCGGGATCGACGAGCAGTACTTC. This translates into CANSLTSGIDEQYF.